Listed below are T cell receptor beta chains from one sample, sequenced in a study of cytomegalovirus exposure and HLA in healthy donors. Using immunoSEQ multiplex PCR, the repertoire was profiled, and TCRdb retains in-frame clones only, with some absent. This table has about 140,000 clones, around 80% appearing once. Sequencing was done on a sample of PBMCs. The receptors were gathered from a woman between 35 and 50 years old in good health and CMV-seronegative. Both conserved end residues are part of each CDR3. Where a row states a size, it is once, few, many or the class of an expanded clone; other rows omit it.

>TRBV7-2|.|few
CASSTPTGTHEQYF
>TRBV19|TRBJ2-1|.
CASRARVIYNEQFF
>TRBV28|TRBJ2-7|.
CASIKSGLAGLNEQYF
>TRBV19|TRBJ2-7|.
CASSQRTSGTSSSYEQYF
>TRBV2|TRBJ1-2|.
CASSPGAFYGYTF
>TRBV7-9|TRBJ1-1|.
CASSSDWNTEAFF
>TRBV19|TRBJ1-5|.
CASLHRAEDQPQHF
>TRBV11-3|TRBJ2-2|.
CASSPISGSGTGELFF
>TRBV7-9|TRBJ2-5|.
CASSKEAGDETQYF
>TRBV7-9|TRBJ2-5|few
CASMSVQGQETQYF
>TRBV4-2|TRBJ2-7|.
CASSGTSGIAYEQYF
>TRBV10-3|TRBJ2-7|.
CAISDSGAGEQYF
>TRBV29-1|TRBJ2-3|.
CSVTYSTGGLSGDTQYF
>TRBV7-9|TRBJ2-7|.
CASGIAGSYEQYF
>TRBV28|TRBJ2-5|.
CASRTQGSAQYF
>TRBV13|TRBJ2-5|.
CASSSVLETQYF
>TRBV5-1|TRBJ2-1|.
CASSLDRTTYNEQFF
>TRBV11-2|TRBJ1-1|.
CASSFTGGNTEAFF
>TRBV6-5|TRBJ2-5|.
CASSSDQETQYF
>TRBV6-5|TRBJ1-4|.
CASSDSQEEKLFF
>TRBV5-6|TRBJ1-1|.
CASSLGGEGRKSSTEAFF
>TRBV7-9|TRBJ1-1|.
CASSPWTANTEAFF
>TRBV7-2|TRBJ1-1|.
CASSLDSRGTEAFF
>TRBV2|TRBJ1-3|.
CASSESGGIAGNTIYF
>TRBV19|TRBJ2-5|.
CASGRGTPQYF
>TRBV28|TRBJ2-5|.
CASSLWVGAEQETQYF
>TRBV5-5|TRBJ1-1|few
CASSLVGGGVNTEAFF
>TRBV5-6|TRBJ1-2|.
CASSFWGGLYGYTF
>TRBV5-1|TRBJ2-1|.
CASSLASGAYNEQFF
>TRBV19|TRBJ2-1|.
CASSMLSYNEQFF
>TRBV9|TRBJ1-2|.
CASSVESARLDYGYTF
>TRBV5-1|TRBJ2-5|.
CATKRQNQETQYF
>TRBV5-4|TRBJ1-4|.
CASSLDQPGSLTKLFF
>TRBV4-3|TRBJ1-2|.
CASSQVWGEGYGYTF
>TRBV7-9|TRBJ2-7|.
CASILIPPGSYEQYF
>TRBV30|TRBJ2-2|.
CAWSIGLAGGTGELFF
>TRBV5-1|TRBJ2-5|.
CASSQLAEETQYF
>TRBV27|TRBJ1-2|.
CASSPLFQGNYGYTF
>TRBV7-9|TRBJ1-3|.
CASSLQNSGNTIYF